This TCR beta chain comes out of a study of post-analysis software for immune sequencing data. Study-level background: Disease trajectories encompassed relapsing-remitting, secondary progressive and progressive-relapsing multiple sclerosis.

Note on this clonotype: Its antigen remains unknown.

Study conclusions and caveats: The study found significantly lower normalized Chao1 diversity in multiple sclerosis patients than in controls. TRBV5-6, TRBV5-1 and TRBV20-1 belonged to a set of about five TRBV segments that were more frequent in patients than controls. The F measure placed samples prepared in the same batch into strongly shared clusters.

Unique molecular identifiers had been added to the TCR beta cDNA libraries. It was from roughly 1.1 to 9.2 million T cells that about 500,000 cDNA molecules came. TCRdb fed the PCR reads into MiXCR, producing one record per CDR3 protein. The table records more than 350,000 distinct CDR3 sequences, approximately 39% of them present only once. V lost 1 base to trimming and J lost 2 bases, with 9 bases between them. This CDR3 spans 16 amino acids. Germline-derived CDR1 and CDR2 are LGHNA and YSLEER. This TCR was recovered from a girl aged 2 to 9 with multiple sclerosis. The chain couples TRBV4-3 to TRBJ2-6; D remains unclear. Sequenced sample: blood. The CDR3: CASSQGWGTGANVLTF. The CDR3 nucleotides are TGCGCCAGCAGCCAAGGCTGGGGAACTGGGGCCAACGTCCTGACTTTC.